This section outlines one T cell receptor beta chain sequence together with its context. What it binds is not known. One entry per CDR3 protein, called by TCRdb with MiXCR from the reads. This sample has around 570,000 distinct CDR3 sequences, with under 45% found just once. This sample is drawn from a study of T cell repertoires in cytomegalovirus infection. The CDR3 has 15 residues. The junction had 8 bases not matched to a gene; V was cut back by 5 bases and J by 3 bases. J is TRBJ1-2 and V is TRBV12-3 or TRBV12-4; TRBD1 agrees at 8 bases. The sample consisted of cultured PBMCs, taken from culture after CMV antigen stimulation. The clonotype was recovered from a human donor in good health (CMV status not recorded). Some clones in this sample may be carry-over from other donors' samples. DNA of the CDR3: TGTGCCAGCAGTCGCGACAGGGGTGGGGACTATGGCTACACCTTC. Its protein product is CASSRDRGGDYGYTF.